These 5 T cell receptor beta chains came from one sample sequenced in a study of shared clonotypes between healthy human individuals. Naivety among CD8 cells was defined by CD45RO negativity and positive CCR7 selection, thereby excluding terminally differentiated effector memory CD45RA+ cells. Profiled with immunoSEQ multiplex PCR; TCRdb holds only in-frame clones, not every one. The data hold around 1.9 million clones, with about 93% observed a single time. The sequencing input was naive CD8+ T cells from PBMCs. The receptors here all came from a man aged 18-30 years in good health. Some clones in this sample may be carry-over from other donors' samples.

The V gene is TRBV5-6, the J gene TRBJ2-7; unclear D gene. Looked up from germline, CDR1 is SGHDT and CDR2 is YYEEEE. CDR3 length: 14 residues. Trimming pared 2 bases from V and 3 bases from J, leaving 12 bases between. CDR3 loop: CASSLPTRNYEQYF. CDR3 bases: TGTGCCAGCAGCTTACCGACTCGGAACTACGAGCAGTACTTC.

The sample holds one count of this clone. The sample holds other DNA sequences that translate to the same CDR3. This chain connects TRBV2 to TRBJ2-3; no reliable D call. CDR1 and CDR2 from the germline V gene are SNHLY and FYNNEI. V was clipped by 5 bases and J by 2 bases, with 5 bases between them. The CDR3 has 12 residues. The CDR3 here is CASSRYTDTQYF. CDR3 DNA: TGTGCCAGCAGTCGCTACACAGATACGCAGTATTTT. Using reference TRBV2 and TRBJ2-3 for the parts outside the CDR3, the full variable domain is EPEVTQTPSHQVTQMGQEVILRCVPISNHLYFYWYRQILGQKVEFLVSFYNNEISEKSEIFDDQFSVERPDGSNFTLKIRSTKLEDSAMYFCASSRYTDTQYFGPGTRLTVL.

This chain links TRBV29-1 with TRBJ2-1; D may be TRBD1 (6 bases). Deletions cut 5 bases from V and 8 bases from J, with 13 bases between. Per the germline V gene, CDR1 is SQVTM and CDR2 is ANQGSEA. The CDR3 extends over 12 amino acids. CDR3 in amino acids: CSVYTGRYEQFF. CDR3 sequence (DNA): TGCAGCGTTTATACAGGGAGATATGAGCAGTTCTTC.

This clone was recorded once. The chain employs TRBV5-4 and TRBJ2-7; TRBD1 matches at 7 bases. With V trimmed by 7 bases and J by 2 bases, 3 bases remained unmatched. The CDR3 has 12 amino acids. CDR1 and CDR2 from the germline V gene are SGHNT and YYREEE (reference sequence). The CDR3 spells CASGTAAYEQYF. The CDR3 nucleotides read TGTGCCAGCGGGACAGCCGCCTACGAGCAGTACTTC.

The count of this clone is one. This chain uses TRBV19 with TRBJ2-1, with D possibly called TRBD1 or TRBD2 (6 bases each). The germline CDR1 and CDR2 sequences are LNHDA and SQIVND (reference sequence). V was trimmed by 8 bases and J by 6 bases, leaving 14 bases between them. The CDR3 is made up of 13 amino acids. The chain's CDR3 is CASGRGPANEQFF. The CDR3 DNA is TGTGCCAGTGGCCGGGGGCCTGCCAATGAGCAGTTCTTC.